This TCR beta chain came from a study of PD-L1 blockade in urothelial cancer. Turning to the study itself: Prior regimens of chemotherapy numbered 0 to 3 per patient. The authors examined blood 3 weeks (second dose) and 6 weeks after treatment start.

Time point: pretreatment peripheral blood. Sample numbers ranged from 1 to 8 per patient, encompassing pretreatment and on-treatment collections. TCRdb's copy holds only in-frame clones and misses some; the assay was immunoSEQ multiplex PCR. This table has about 52,000 clones, about three quarters appearing once. Whole-study results and caveats: Durable-benefit patients showed greater tumor-associated blood clone expansion at 3 weeks.

For this clone: Its matching antigen is unknown. Other DNA sequences in the same sample also yield this CDR3.

This CDR3 contains 16 residues. Germline CDR1 SGHTA, CDR2 FQGNSA. J was trimmed by 5 bases and V by 5 bases; bases with no gene match: 9. The source is a man aged 65 to 85 with urothelial cancer. The chain couples TRBV7-2 to TRBJ1-5; TRBD1 matches 10 bases. This material consisted of PBMCs, taken around atezolizumab (anti-PD-L1) treatment. The CDR3 nucleotides are TGTGCCAGCAGCCCAAGGACAGGGGGGCGGGATCAGCCCCAGCATTTT. Translated, it gives CASSPRTGGRDQPQHF.